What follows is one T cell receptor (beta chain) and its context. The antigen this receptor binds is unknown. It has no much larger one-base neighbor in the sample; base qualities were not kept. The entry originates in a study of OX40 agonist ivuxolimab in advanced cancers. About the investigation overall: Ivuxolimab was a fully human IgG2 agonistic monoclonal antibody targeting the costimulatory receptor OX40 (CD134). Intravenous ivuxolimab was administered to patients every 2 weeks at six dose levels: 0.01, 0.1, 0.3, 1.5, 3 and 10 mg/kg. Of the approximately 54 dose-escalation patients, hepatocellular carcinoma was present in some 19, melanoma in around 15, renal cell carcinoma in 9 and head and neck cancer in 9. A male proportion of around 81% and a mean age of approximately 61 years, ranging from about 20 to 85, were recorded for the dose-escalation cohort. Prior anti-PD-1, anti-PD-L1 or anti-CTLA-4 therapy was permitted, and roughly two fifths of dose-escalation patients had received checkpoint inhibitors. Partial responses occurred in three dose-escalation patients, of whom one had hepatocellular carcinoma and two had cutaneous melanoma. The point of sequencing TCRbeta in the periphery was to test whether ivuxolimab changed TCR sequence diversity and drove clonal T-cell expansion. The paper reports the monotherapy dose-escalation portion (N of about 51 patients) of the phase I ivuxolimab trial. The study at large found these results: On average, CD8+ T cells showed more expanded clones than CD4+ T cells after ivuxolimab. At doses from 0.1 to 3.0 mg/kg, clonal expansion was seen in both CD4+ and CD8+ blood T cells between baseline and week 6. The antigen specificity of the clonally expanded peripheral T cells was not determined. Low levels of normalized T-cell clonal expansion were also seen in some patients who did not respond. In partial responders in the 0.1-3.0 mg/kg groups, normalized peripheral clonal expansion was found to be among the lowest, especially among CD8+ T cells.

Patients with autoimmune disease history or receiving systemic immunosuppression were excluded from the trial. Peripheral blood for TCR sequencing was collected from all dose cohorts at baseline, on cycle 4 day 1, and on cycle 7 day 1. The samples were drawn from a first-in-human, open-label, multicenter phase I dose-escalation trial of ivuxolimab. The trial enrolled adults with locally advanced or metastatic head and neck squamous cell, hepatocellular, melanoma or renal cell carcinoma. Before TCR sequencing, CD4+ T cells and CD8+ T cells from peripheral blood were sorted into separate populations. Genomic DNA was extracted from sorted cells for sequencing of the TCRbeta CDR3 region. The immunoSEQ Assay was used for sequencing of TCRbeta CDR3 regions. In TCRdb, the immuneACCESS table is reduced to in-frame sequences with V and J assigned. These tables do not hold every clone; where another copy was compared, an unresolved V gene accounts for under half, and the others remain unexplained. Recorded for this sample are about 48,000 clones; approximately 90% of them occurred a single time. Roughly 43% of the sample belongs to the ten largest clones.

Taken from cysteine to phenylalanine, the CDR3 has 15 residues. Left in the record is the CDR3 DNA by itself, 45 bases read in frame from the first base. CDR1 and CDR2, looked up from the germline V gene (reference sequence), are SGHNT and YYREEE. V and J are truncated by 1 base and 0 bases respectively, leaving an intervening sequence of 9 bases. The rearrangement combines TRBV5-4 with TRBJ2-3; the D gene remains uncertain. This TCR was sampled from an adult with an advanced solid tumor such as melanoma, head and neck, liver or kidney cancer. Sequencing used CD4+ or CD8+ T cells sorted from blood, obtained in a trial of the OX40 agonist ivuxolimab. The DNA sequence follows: TGTGCCAGCAGCTTGTTTTTGAGTAGCACAGATACGCAGTATTTT. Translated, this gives CASSLFLSSTDTQYF. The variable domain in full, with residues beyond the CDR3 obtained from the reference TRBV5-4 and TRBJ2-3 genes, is ETGVTQSPTHLIKTRGQQVTLRCSSQSGHNTVSWYQQALGQGPQFIFQYYREEENGRGNFPPRFSGLQFPNYSSELNVNALELDDSALYLCASSLFLSSTDTQYFGPGTRLTVL.